The present entry profiles one T cell receptor beta chain with its context. Its cognate antigen is unknown. V gave up 0 bases and J gave up 5 bases, with 7 bases separating them. The CDR3 covers 12 residues. CDR1 and CDR2 (germline): GTSNPN, SVGIG (reference sequence). The sample belongs to a study of long-term antiretroviral therapy in people with HIV. Notes on the study in general: CDR3 length ranges were narrower in HIV repertoires than in controls. Clones that had undergone expansion before ART prevailed in the repertoire throughout all time points.

Version v3.0 of the immunoSEQ assay was performed at survey level. Here immunoSEQ multiplex PCR was the method, and the copy in TCRdb shows in-frame clones only, minus some. The table has 20,000 to 25,000 clones, roughly 84% seen once. V gene TRBV30 combines with J gene TRBJ1-2, with TRBD1 as a possible D gene (5 bases). The origin of this receptor is a man between 18 and 35 years old with HIV. Sequences were derived from unsorted PBMCs, sampled 0.1 years before starting antiretroviral therapy. CDR3 residues: CAWSVTDYGYTF. In nucleotides, the CDR3 is TGTGCCTGGAGTGTGACAGATTATGGCTACACCTTC.